The TCR beta chain described here comes from a study of tumor-infiltrating lymphocytes in localized non-small cell lung cancer. Study background: Some samples were collected after neoadjuvant chemotherapy; smokers, never-smokers and several histologies were included. Tumor tissue and non-adjacent uninvolved lung came from each patient. Study-level results: IM1 and IM2 tumors showed no difference in T-cell fraction. Tumor T-cell fraction was not associated with recurrence-free survival.

Libraries were prepared by immunoSEQ multiplex PCR; TCRdb keeps only in-frame clonotypes and omits some of them. Found here are roughly 16,000 clones, more than 60% of them singletons; the top ten hold approximately 4.9%. CDR1 SGHRS and CDR2 YFSETQ come from the germline V gene. This CDR3 spans 16 amino acids. The V and J ends lost 2 bases and 2 bases, in that order; junction bases with no gene match: 6. About this clone itself: The antigen remains undetermined.

This sequence was found in a human donor with non-small cell lung cancer. The chain carries TRBV5-1 and TRBJ1-3; 8 bases are a match to TRBD1. The sample consisted of lung tumor tissue. CDR3 sequence reads: CASSLGQGTAGNTIYF. DNA for the CDR3: TGCGCCAGCAGCTTAGGACAGGGCACCGCTGGAAACACCATATATTTT. Supplemented by reference TRBV5-1 and TRBJ1-3, the full variable domain reads KAGVTQTPRYLIKTRGQQVTLSCSPISGHRSVSWYQQTPGQGLQFLFEYFSETQRNKGNFPGRFSGRQFSNSRSEMNVSTLELGDSALYLCASSLGQGTAGNTIYFGEGSWLTVV.